This record looks at one TCR beta chain sequence and its context. The antigen it recognizes is unknown. No much larger clone exists at a distance of one base, and base qualities are not known. From cysteine to phenylalanine, the CDR3 is 14 amino acids long. Kept here is only the CDR3 DNA, which spans 42 bases and is read in frame from base 1. Between the V and J ends, shortened by 6 bases and 6 bases respectively, the junction contains 18 bases. The germline V gene (reference sequence) yields GTSNPN for CDR1 and SVGIG for CDR2. The data derive from a study of beta chain features in type 1 diabetes (dated by TCRdb to the late 2010s). In terms of the full investigation: Mean age, gender distribution, total cell number and subset yield were not different between patients and healthy donors. A total of about 100,000,000 sorted cells were examined across all samples, and RNA yield correlated strongly with the number of cells per subset. The study compared the TCRB repertoires of sorted circulating CD4+ T cell subsets in recently diagnosed type 1 diabetes patients with those in matched healthy donors. Whereas all 30 or so donors provided naive and central memory subsets, regulatory and stem cell-like memory subsets were isolated from just 8 patients and roughly 8 healthy donors. The paper's findings and limits, for the study overall: Naive, central memory and regulatory TCRB repertoires appeared to be more similar among patients than among healthy donors. Because small numbers of individuals were included in the HLA sub-analyses, any influence of HLA type on TCRB rearrangement was left unresolved. In all four CD4+ subsets, TCRB CDR3 length was moderately but significantly shorter in type 1 diabetes patients. PCR might favor shorter templates, but patient and control samples were amplified and corrected together, so any skew would affect both groups equally. Because cDNA was sequenced instead of genomic DNA, highly expressing activated cells could be over-represented, though the groups showed no difference in activation or CD3 levels. Patients with type 1 diabetes made fewer insertions and deleted more nucleotides at VDJ recombination sites, implying thymic rearrangement abnormalities.

The entire isolated RNA was reverse transcribed using the High Capacity cDNA Reverse Transcription Kit, and thus expressed TCRB transcripts were sequenced. Deep immunoSEQ sequencing was applied to naive, central memory and regulatory T cell samples, giving an average of approximately 3.8 million total reads per sample. Sorted cells were lysed in RLT buffer and RNA was extracted with DNase-treated RNeasy Micro or Mini kits, depending on cell number. To prevent cross-contamination, each cell subset was processed individually, whereas patient and healthy donor samples were processed jointly. The immunoSEQ multiplex PCR was used to amplify TCRB sequences from cDNA, yielding 87-bp fragments that span the CDR3 region. Sequencing of the amplicons was performed on the Illumina HiSeq platform. As for how the authors treated the data: PCR bias was corrected computationally using synthetic template baselines, and reads within Hamming distance 2 were collapsed, with unmergeable singletons discarded. Reads were aligned to IMGT to assign V, D and J genes, CDR3 length, and insertions or deletions at six rearrangement sites. Clonotype counts were normalized to sorted cell number within each subset before computing true diversity and Gini coefficients with the tcR R package. The overlap coefficient, calculated on TCRB nucleotide sequences, was used to measure repertoire sharing. Out-of-frame TCRB sequences from naive cells were analyzed to stand in for the pre-selection repertoire. TCRdb took this table from immuneACCESS and kept in-frame rearrangements with V and J called. Such tables lack part of the clones; where checked against another copy, unresolved V genes explain under half of the gap, and the rest is unexplained. D and trimming were read from the DNA, whereas the V and J calls and clone size are those reported in that table. A total of approximately 380,000 clones appear in this sample, approximately 15% of them only once. 0.019% of the sample lies in the top ten.

From each donor, a single peripheral blood sample of about 100 mL on average was drawn into heparinised tubes. A BD FACSAria II and a panel including CD45RO, CCR7, CD25, CD127, CD95 and CD27 were used to sort naive, central memory, regulatory and stem cell-like memory CD4+ T cells. Every sorted population had a purity above 98%. PBMCs were isolated immediately by Lymphoprep density gradient centrifugation and stained directly without culture. Samples were stained and sorted in pairs, with one healthy donor and one patient per experiment, so that batch effects were minimized. This chain is built from TRBV30 and TRBJ2-1, and possibly TRBD2, on 8 matching bases. The sample consisted of naive CD4+ T cells from blood. The cell subset or site label of this sample denotes: true naive CD4+ T cells. The receptor was isolated from a woman under 30 in good health. The CDR3 region reads CACQGVAGRNEQFF. The nucleotide sequence reads as follows: TGTGCCTGCCAGGGGGTAGCGGGACGCAATGAGCAGTTCTTC.